Listed below are T cell receptor beta chains from one sample, sequenced in a study of T-cell reconstitution after alpha-beta-depleted transplantation in children. TCRdb re-called the PCR reads with MiXCR, one entry per CDR3 protein. Of about 980,000 distinct CDR3 sequences listed, about 26% are singletons. The sequencing used PBMCs, mostly from graft donor cells, collected 360 days after TCRalphabeta/CD19-depleted stem cell transplant. Source of these receptors: a boy younger than two who had a stem cell transplant for SCID, so the T cells may come from the graft donor. Each CDR3 is given with its conserved first and last residue. D genes are given only for firm matches. Some rows have no size entry. The others give once, few or many, or a class for an expanded clone.

abundance,v_gene,j_gene,d_gene,CDR3aa,CDR3nt
-,TRBV28,TRBJ2-7,-,CASRLGLAYEQYF,TGTGCCAGCAGGTTGGGGCTGGCCTACGAGCAGTACTTC
-,TRBV6-1,TRBJ1-5,-,CASSPGRGTLSNQPQHF,TGTGCCAGCAGCCCCGGTCGGGGAACTTTAAGCAATCAGCCCCAGCATTTT
-,TRBV20-1,TRBJ2-1,TRBD2,CSARAASGVYNEQFF,TGCAGTGCTAGGGCCGCTAGCGGGGTTTACAATGAGCAGTTCTTC
few,TRBV20-1,TRBJ1-2,-,CSARDHYGPNYGYTF,TGCAGTGCTAGAGACCACTATGGCCCTAACTATGGCTACACCTTC
-,TRBV7-2,TRBJ2-1,TRBD2,CASSVELAGGKELFF,TGTGCCAGCAGCGTCGAGTTAGCGGGGGGTAAGGAGCTGTTCTTC
-,TRBV19,TRBJ2-1,TRBD2,CASSIDSGPSYNEQFF,TGTGCCAGTAGTATCGATAGCGGGCCCTCCTACAATGAGCAGTTCTTC
few,TRBV5-1,TRBJ2-3,TRBD2,CASSLPAGGQRDTDTQYF,TGCGCCAGCAGCTTGCCGGCGGGGGGGCAACGGGATACAGATACGCAGTATTTT
few,TRBV12-3/TRBV12-4,TRBJ2-7,TRBD1,CASSFRGQGIGEQYF,TGTGCCAGCAGCTTCCGCGGACAGGGAATAGGCGAGCAGTACTTC
-,TRBV28,TRBJ1-6,TRBD1,CASSFTGVNSPLHF,TGTGCCAGCAGTTTCACAGGGGTAAATTCACCCCTCCACTTT
-,TRBV29-1,TRBJ2-7,-,CSVRLLSYEQYF,TGCAGCGTGAGGTTGCTCTCCTACGAGCAGTACTTC
-,TRBV4-1,TRBJ2-3,-,CASSQTQSGPDTQYF,TGCGCCAGCAGCCAAACCCAGAGCGGTCCAGATACGCAGTATTTT
few,TRBV5-1,TRBJ2-5,-,CASSSYGDVETQYF,TGCGCCAGCAGCTCGTACGGGGATGTGGAGACCCAGTACTTC
-,TRBV4-1,TRBJ1-2,-,CASSQEGTPVSYGYTF,TGCGCCAGCAGCCAAGAAGGGACACCAGTTAGCTATGGCTACACCTTC
-,TRBV6-5,TRBJ2-5,-,CASTTRGTQYF,TGTGCCAGCACCACCCGAGGGACCCAGTACTTC
-,TRBV5-5,TRBJ2-7,-,CASSLTGTLAPYEQYF,TGTGCCAGCAGCTTGACAGGGACCTTGGCACCCTACGAGCAGTACTTC
few,TRBV7-9,TRBJ1-1,-,CASSPGTATEAFF,TGTGCCAGCAGCCCTGGGACGGCCACTGAAGCTTTCTTT
-,TRBV7-9,TRBJ2-2,-,CASSPRGAGGELFF,TGTGCCAGCAGCCCCCGGGGGGCCGGCGGGGAGCTGTTTTTT
-,TRBV4-2,TRBJ1-1,-,CASSQDGGQVNTEAFF,TGTGCCAGCAGCCAAGACGGGGGGCAGGTGAACACTGAAGCTTTCTTT
-,TRBV28,TRBJ2-5,-,CASSRDWTQETQYF,TGTGCCAGCAGTCGAGATTGGACACAAGAGACCCAGTACTTC
-,TRBV10-3,TRBJ2-3,TRBD1,CAVYRGPPYNTSTDTQYF,TGTGCCGTCTACAGGGGGCCCCCCTATAATACTAGCACAGATACGCAGTATTTT
-,TRBV11-1,TRBJ2-1,TRBD2,CASSPSPLAPSSYNEQFF,TGTGCCAGCAGCCCAAGCCCACTAGCGCCAAGCTCCTACAATGAGCAGTTCTTC
few,TRBV20-1,TRBJ2-1,TRBD1,CSVLPTGGFVSNEQFF,TGCAGTGTATTGCCGACAGGGGGCTTTGTCAGCAATGAGCAGTTCTTC
-,TRBV18,TRBJ2-6,-,CASSPNWLSGANVLTF,TGTGCCAGCTCACCCAACTGGCTCTCTGGGGCCAACGTCCTGACTTTC
-,TRBV28,TRBJ1-2,-,CASRSRAPYGYTF,TGTGCCAGCAGGTCTAGGGCACCATATGGCTACACCTTC
few,TRBV5-1,TRBJ2-6,-,CASTASGGGANVLTF,TGCGCCAGCACAGCCTCGGGCGGTGGGGCCAACGTCCTGACTTTC
few,TRBV12-3/TRBV12-4,TRBJ1-1,-,CASSLGGEGAFF,TGTGCCAGCAGTTTGGGGGGGGAGGGAGCTTTCTTT
-,TRBV14,TRBJ2-2,-,CASSPPSGSSAGELFF,TGTGCCAGCAGCCCACCTTCAGGGTCCTCGGCCGGGGAGCTGTTTTTT
many,TRBV29-1,TRBJ1-1,-,CSVVGGNTEAFF,TGCAGCGTTGTGGGGGGAAACACTGAAGCTTTCTTT
-,TRBV3-1,TRBJ2-1,TRBD2,CASSLGLAGVWVREQFF,TGTGCCAGCAGCCTGGGACTAGCGGGGGTCTGGGTTCGTGAGCAGTTCTTC
few,TRBV6-5,TRBJ2-1,-,CASSSPGVYNEQFF,TGTGCCAGCAGTTCCCCTGGGGTCTACAATGAGCAGTTCTTC
once,TRBV6-1,TRBJ2-3,TRBD1,CASTRDRVADTQYF,TGTGCCAGCACCCGAGACAGGGTGGCAGATACGCAGTATTTT
once,TRBV27,TRBJ1-1,-,CASSLYSSGNTEAFF,TGTGCCAGCAGTCTCTATTCCTCAGGGAACACTGAAGCTTTCTTT
-,TRBV7-2,TRBJ2-7,-,CASSLTPTGREQYF,TGTGCCAGCAGCCTAACCCCAACGGGGCGCGAGCAGTACTTC
few,TRBV12-3/TRBV12-4,TRBJ2-3,-,CASTRNQADTQYF,TGTGCCAGCACCCGAAACCAGGCAGATACGCAGTATTTT
-,TRBV20-1,TRBJ2-1,-,CSARDSATYNEQFF,TGCAGTGCTAGAGATTCGGCCACCTACAATGAGCAGTTCTTC
-,TRBV12-3/TRBV12-4,TRBJ2-7,-,CASSLGQGEDEQYF,TGTGCCAGCAGTTTAGGTCAAGGGGAGGACGAGCAGTACTTC
-,TRBV7-2,TRBJ2-5,TRBD2,CASSLSSAGGQETQYF,TGTGCCAGCAGCTTAAGCTCGGCGGGGGGGCAAGAGACCCAGTACTTC
-,TRBV10-3,TRBJ2-7,TRBD2,CAISESNQRGGHYEQYF,TGTGCCATCAGTGAGTCGAACCAGCGGGGGGGCCACTACGAGCAGTACTTC
many,TRBV15,TRBJ2-1,-,CATSRDLGRPFLISYNEQFF,TGTGCCACCAGCAGAGATCTGGGGAGACCTTTTCTTATCTCCTACAATGAGCAGTTCTTC
few,TRBV4-3,TRBJ1-1,-,CASSPGPLSTEAFF,TGCGCCAGCAGCCCGGGGCCCCTCAGCACTGAAGCTTTCTTT
-,TRBV29-1,TRBJ2-1,-,CSVAPAGYNEQFF,TGCAGCGTTGCTCCGGCAGGCTACAATGAGCAGTTCTTC
few,TRBV10-2,TRBJ2-5,TRBD2,CASSRTSGGIETQYF,TGCGCCAGCAGTCGGACTAGCGGGGGTATCGAGACCCAGTACTTC
-,TRBV6-2/TRBV6-3,TRBJ1-1,-,CASSKRGTEAFF,TGTGCCAGCAGCAAAAGGGGGACTGAAGCTTTCTTT
-,TRBV4-1,TRBJ2-7,-,CASSQGNRVQTYEQYF,TGCGCCAGCAGCCAGGGCAACAGGGTGCAAACCTACGAGCAGTACTTC
-,TRBV29-1,TRBJ2-7,-,CSVGVFGEQYF,TGCAGCGTTGGGGTGTTCGGCGAGCAGTACTTC
-,TRBV12-3/TRBV12-4,TRBJ2-3,-,CASSPTIPSTDTQYF,TGTGCCAGCAGTCCGACCATTCCTAGCACAGATACGCAGTATTTT